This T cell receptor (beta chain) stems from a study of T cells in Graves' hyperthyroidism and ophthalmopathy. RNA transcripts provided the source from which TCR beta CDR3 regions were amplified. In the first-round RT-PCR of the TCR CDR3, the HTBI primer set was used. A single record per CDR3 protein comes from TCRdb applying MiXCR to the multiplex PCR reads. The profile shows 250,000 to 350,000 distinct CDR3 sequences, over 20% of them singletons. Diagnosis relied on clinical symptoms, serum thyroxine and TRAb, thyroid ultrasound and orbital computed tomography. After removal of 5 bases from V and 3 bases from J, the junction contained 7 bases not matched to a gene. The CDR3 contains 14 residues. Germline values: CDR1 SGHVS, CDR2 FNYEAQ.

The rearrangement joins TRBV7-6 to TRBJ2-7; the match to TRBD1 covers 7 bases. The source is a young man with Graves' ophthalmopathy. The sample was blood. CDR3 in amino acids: CASSPAGGFYEQYF. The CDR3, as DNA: TGTGCCAGCAGCCCAGCAGGGGGATTCTACGAGCAGTACTTC.